The 22 T cell receptor beta chains in this list originate from one sample, sequenced in a study of CXCR3-negative and CXCR3-positive naive CD8 T cells. TRB cDNA was prepared as libraries by UMI-labeled 5' RACE. TCRdb derives one entry per CDR3 protein from the 5' RACE reads, leaving out DNA. The repertoire table contains some 130,000 distinct CDR3 sequences. The sequenced sample was naive CXCR3- CD8+ T cells from blood. As for subset: CD45RO-CCR7+CD27+CD95- naive CD8+ T cells lacking CXCR3 (TNR3-). Receptors were obtained from a human donor in good health. Some clones in this sample may be carry-over from other donors' samples.

The rearrangement links TRBV28 to TRBJ1-2; TCRdb names TRBD1, which stays unverified in the absence of DNA. This CDR3 comprises 15 residues. Germline V gene sequence: CDR1 MDHEN, CDR2 SYDVKM. This CDR3 reads CASSWRGPASSTYTF.

The chain links TRBV6-2 or TRBV6-3 to TRBJ2-1; checking the TCRdb D call of TRBD2 is not possible without DNA. The CDR3 loop spans 14 amino acids. From germline, CDR1 is MNHEY and CDR2 SVGEGT. The CDR3 here is CASTWQRTDNEQFF.

The V call is TRBV7-8, the J call TRBJ2-3; without DNA, the TCRdb call of TRBD2 cannot be checked. The length of the CDR3 is 16 residues. The germline V gene encodes CDR1 SGHVS and CDR2 FQNEAQ. The CDR3 sequence: CASSLRTSGPTDTQYF.

The chain employs TRBV20-1 and TRBJ2-1; TCRdb reports TRBD2, a call that lacks DNA to check it against. Germline V gives CDR1 DFQATT, CDR2 SNEGSKA (reference sequence). CDR3 length: 16 residues. The CDR3 here is CSARLEGGGRVNEQFF.

The chain is built from TRBV25-1 and TRBJ2-7. Per germline, CDR1 MGHDK and CDR2 SYGVNS. This CDR3 comprises 13 residues. The CDR3 loop reads CASSVGSSYEQYF.

The J gene is TRBJ2-5, the V gene TRBV7-7; TCRdb returns TRBD2, unconfirmable since there is no DNA. The germline V gene has CDR1 SSHAT and CDR2 FNYEAQ (reference sequence). The CDR3 spans 17 residues. CDR3 residues: CASSFRLAGGVQETQYF. The entire variable domain, with the rest obtained from reference TRBV7-7 and TRBJ2-5, is as follows: GAGVSQSPRYKVTKRGQDVTLRCDPISSHATLYWYQQALGQGPEFLTYFNYEAQPDKSGLPSDRFSAERPEGSISTLTIQRTEQRDSAMYRCASSFRLAGGVQETQYFGPGTRLLVL.

The chain couples TRBV18 to TRBJ2-1. Germline CDR1 is KGHSH and CDR2 is LQKENI. The CDR3 totals 15 residues. CDR3 sequence: CASSPETVGSVSQFF.

This rearrangement joins TRBV6-2 or TRBV6-3 to TRBJ2-7; TCRdb proposes TRBD2, but this gene call is untestable without DNA. CDR1 is MNHEY, CDR2 SVGEGT, per germline. The CDR3 totals 15 residues. The CDR3 region is CASRFGTSGSYEQYF.

The V gene is TRBV12-3 or TRBV12-4, the J gene TRBJ1-4; TCRdb lists TRBD1, though no DNA is available to test this call. CDR3 length: 17 residues. The CDR3 region is CASSSGQLAATNEKLFF.

The chain joins TRBV6-1 to TRBJ2-3; TCRdb indicates TRBD1, and absent DNA this call remains unverified. In germline, CDR1 is MNHNS, CDR2 SASEGT. This CDR3 has 11 amino acids. The CDR3 loop reads CASNGGDTQYF.

This chain uses TRBV6-5 with TRBJ2-5; the TRBD1 assignment by TCRdb is unverifiable without DNA. The CDR3 runs to 14 residues. From germline, CDR1 is MNHEY and CDR2 SVGAGI. The CDR3 loop is CASSLSRLGETQYF.

V and J are TRBV5-1 and TRBJ2-7. The length of the CDR3 is 13 residues. Germline V gene data show CDR1 as SGHRS and CDR2 as YFSETQ. The CDR3 is CASSLPSPYEQYF.

This chain links TRBV7-3 with TRBJ2-1; TCRdb gives TRBD1 as the D gene, but with no DNA this cannot be confirmed. The CDR3 extends over 15 amino acids. CDR1 is SGHTA and CDR2 is FQGTGA in the germline V gene. The CDR3 spells CASSSGQGVWDEQFF.

This chain's CDR3 is CASFVVSGRPSENNEQFF. The V gene is TRBV2, the J gene TRBJ2-1; lacking DNA, the TRBD2 call made by TCRdb goes unchecked. CDR3 length: 18 residues. Germline V gene lookup returns CDR1 SNHLY and CDR2 FYNNEI.

This sequence joins TRBV12-3 or TRBV12-4 and TRBJ2-3; without DNA, the TCRdb call of TRBD2 cannot be checked. The CDR3 is made up of 17 amino acids. CDR3 in amino acids: CASSGLSLKATRDTQYF.

The chain employs TRBV29-1 and TRBJ2-3; lacking DNA, the TRBD1 call made by TCRdb goes unchecked. Germline lookup yields CDR1 SQVTM and CDR2 ANQGSEA. The CDR3 is 14 amino acids. The CDR3 reads CSVPTGLGADTQYF.

The chain uses TRBV5-4 and TRBJ2-5; TCRdb's D gene call, TRBD2, goes unchecked for lack of DNA. Germline CDR1 and CDR2: SGHNT and YYREEE (reference sequence). This CDR3 comprises 16 residues. CDR3 amino acids: CASSLILAGDLETQYF.

The chain employs TRBV5-4 and TRBJ1-1. CDR1 SGHNT and CDR2 YYREEE come from the germline V gene (reference sequence). This CDR3 is built from 14 residues. CDR3 protein: CASNDPDTNTEAFF. The variable domain in full, completed from reference TRBV5-4 and TRBJ1-1, reads ETGVTQSPTHLIKTRGQQVTLRCSSQSGHNTVSWYQQALGQGPQFIFQYYREEENGRGNFPPRFSGLQFPNYSSELNVNALELDDSALYLCASNDPDTNTEAFFGQGTRLTVV.

The V call is TRBV4-1, the J call TRBJ2-7; the D call from TCRdb, TRBD1, cannot be confirmed without DNA. This CDR3 has 15 amino acids. CDR1 MGHRA and CDR2 YSYEKL come from the germline V gene. CDR3: CASSHAGTGADEQYF.

J is TRBJ2-7 and V is TRBV24-1; as DNA is missing, the TRBD2 call by TCRdb cannot be tested. This CDR3 has 13 residues. The V gene's germline CDR1 is KGHDR and CDR2 SFDVKD. CDR3 residues: CATSEGTSNEQYF.

The V and J genes are TRBV4-3 and TRBJ1-4. This CDR3 spans 14 amino acids. Per germline, CDR1 LGHNA and CDR2 YSLEER. The chain's CDR3 is CASSQVWDGEKLFF.

The chain is built from TRBV6-4 and TRBJ2-2. The CDR3 consists of 14 residues. Germline V lookup: CDR1 MRHNA, CDR2 SNTAGT. The CDR3 sequence is CASSGVGDTGELFF.